This T cell receptor beta chain was profiled in a study of blood T cells in healthy people across ages. The CDR3 loop spans 13 amino acids. V was clipped by 7 bases and J by 1 base; unmatched bases: 5. Per germline, CDR1 SQVTM and CDR2 ANQGSEA. Through a sample-barcoded 5' primer and a J-beta primer mix, a second PCR was run for about 6 to 11 cycles. TCRdb called the 5' RACE reads again in MiXCR, with one record for every CDR3 protein. The sample lists roughly 1,800,000 distinct CDR3 sequences, around 48% occurring once. Researchers isolated at least 7 million PBMCs per sample. The sequence came from a woman aged 40 to 49 in good health. Material for sequencing was blood. V gene TRBV29-1 combines with J gene TRBJ2-3; 7 bases fit TRBD1. CDR3 nucleotides: TGCAGCGGGCGCGGACAGGGCACAGATACGCAGTATTTT. Protein product: CSGRGQGTDTQYF.